These T cell receptor beta chains were read from a single sample in a study of PD-1 blockade in classical Hodgkin lymphoma. Only in-frame clones appear in the TCRdb table, and some are missing; sequencing was by immunoSEQ multiplex PCR. This sample yields some 26,000 clones, of which 94% are seen a single time; 3% to 5% belongs to the top ten. Sequences were obtained from peripheral blood mononuclear cells (PBMCs). All receptors derive from a human donor with classical Hodgkin lymphoma. Both conserved end residues are part of each CDR3. The D gene is left open where the match is weak. For some rows the clone size is stated as once, few or many, or as a class when expanded; others skip it.

>TRBJ2-3|NA|TRBV7-2|NA
TGTGCCAGCAGCGCTAGGACACCTGGGAGCACAGATACGCAGTATTTT
CASSARTPGSTDTQYF
>TRBJ2-1|TRBD1|TRBV11-3|NA
TGTGCCAGCAGCGGGGAGACAGGGCCCTACAATGAGCAGTTCTTC
CASSGETGPYNEQFF
>TRBJ1-5|TRBD1|TRBV29-1|NA
TGCAGCGTTGGTCAGGGGGGAAATCAGCCCCAGCATTTT
CSVGQGGNQPQHF
>TRBJ2-7|TRBD1|TRBV12-5|NA
TGTGCTAGTGGTTTGGTAACCGGGACAGGGCGCGCCTACGAGCAGTACTTC
CASGLVTGTGRAYEQYF
>TRBJ2-2|NA|TRBV5-1|NA
TGCGCCAGCAGCCCCGGGGGGCACTCCACCGGGGAGCTGTTTTTT
CASSPGGHSTGELFF
>TRBJ2-1|NA|TRBV7-9|NA
TGTGCCAGCAGCCCAGGGTACAATGAGCAGTTCTTC
CASSPGYNEQFF
>TRBJ2-1|TRBD2|TRBV30|NA
TGTGCCTGGAGTGTACGGCGGGAGGGTGAGCAGTTCTTC
CAWSVRREGEQFF
>TRBJ2-3|NA|TRBV7-2|NA
TGTGCCAGCAGCTTAGCGGGCCTTAGCACAGATACGCAGTATTTT
CASSLAGLSTDTQYF
>TRBJ2-2|TRBD1|TRBV6-5|NA
TGTGCCAGCAGTCAACAGGGGTTGAACACCGGGGAGCTGTTTTTT
CASSQQGLNTGELFF
>TRBJ1-1|NA|TRBV29-1|NA
TGCAGCGCCGAACGGTTAGACAGGAAGACTGAAGCTTTCTTT
CSAERLDRKTEAFF
>TRBJ2-7|NA|TRBV29-1|NA
TGCAGCGCCGAGGATAGGGAAGGGTACGAGCAGTACTTC
CSAEDREGYEQYF
>TRBJ2-3|TRBD1|TRBV19|NA
TGTGCCAGGACAATCCGGGACAGGGGCACAGATACGCAGTATTTT
CARTIRDRGTDTQYF
>TRBJ1-1|NA|TRBV19|NA
TGTGCCAGTAGTCGCCCGAACACTGAAGCTTTCTTT
CASSRPNTEAFF
>TRBJ2-2|NA|TRBV9|NA
TGTGCCAGCAGCGTCTTGGACTCCTACACCGGGGAGCTGTTTTTT
CASSVLDSYTGELFF
>TRBJ2-7|TRBD2|TRBV5-1|NA
TGCGCCAGCAGCTTGTTGGGTCTAGCGGACGAGCAGTACTTC
CASSLLGLADEQYF
>TRBJ2-2|NA|TRBV12-5|once
TGTGCTAGTGGTTTAGAGGAGGCCGGGGAGCTGTTTTTT
CASGLEEAGELFF
>TRBJ2-3|NA|TRBV21-1|NA
TGTGCCAGCGGTGACAAGCCCTCGGATACGCAGTATTTT
CASGDKPSDTQYF
>TRBJ2-2|TRBD2|TRBV11-2|NA
TGTGCCAGCAGCTTATCGTCACGAGCGGGAGAATCCGGGGAGCTGTTTTTT
CASSLSSRAGESGELFF
>TRBJ2-1|NA|TRBV29-1|NA
TGCAGCGTTGATCGAGGTATCGATGAGCAGTTCTTC
CSVDRGIDEQFF
>TRBJ2-1|TRBD2|TRBV30|NA
TGTGCCTTTAGCGGGAGCTCCTACAATGAGCAGTTCTTC
CAFSGSSYNEQFF
>TRBJ1-1|NA|TRBV11-2|NA
TGTGCCAGCAGCTTAGTGAGCTGGTCCGAAGCTTTCTTT
CASSLVSWSEAFF
>TRBJ1-5|NA|TRBV9|NA
TGTGCCAGCAGCGTAGATGTTGGAGGGGACCAGCCCCAGCATTTT
CASSVDVGGDQPQHF
>TRBJ2-2|NA|TRBV28|NA
TGTGCCAGCAGTTTGGGGGCGGGGCGGCGGGACAGCCTCACCGGGGAGCTGTTTTTT
CASSLGAGRRDSLTGELFF
>TRBJ2-5|NA|TRBV7-2|NA
TGTGCCAGCAGCCCCCAGCGGGCAGTCCAAGAGACCCAGTACTTC
CASSPQRAVQETQYF
>TRBJ2-3|NA|TRBV5-1|NA
TGCGCCAGCAGCTTGGGGGGACCTAAACCTACAGATACGCAGTATTTT
CASSLGGPKPTDTQYF
>TRBJ1-1|NA|TRBV2|once
TGTGCCAGCAGGGGACAACCGAACACTGAAGCTTTCTTT
CASRGQPNTEAFF
>TRBJ1-1|TRBD1|TRBV5-1|NA
TGCGCCAGCAGCTCCCGGACAGGGGAAGGGACCGAAGCTTTCTTT
CASSSRTGEGTEAFF
>TRBJ2-2|NA|TRBV2|NA
TGTGCCAGCACCCCGCCCCGGGATCCGAACACCGGGGAGCTGTTTTTT
CASTPPRDPNTGELFF
>TRBJ1-5|TRBD1|TRBV27|NA
TGTGCCAGCAGCCCCAGGGGGGGACAGCCCCAGCATTTT
CASSPRGGQPQHF
>TRBJ1-1|NA|TRBV29-1|NA
TGCAGCGTGATGGAACAGCCGAACACTGAAGCTTTCTTT
CSVMEQPNTEAFF
>TRBJ1-2|NA|TRBV7-2|NA
TGTGCCAGCAGTTACGAACTCAGGGACTCCCAATTCAACTATGGCTACACCTTC
CASSYELRDSQFNYGYTF
>TRBJ1-2|TRBD1|TRBV28|once
TGTGCCAGCAGATGGCCAGGGGGAGGGTACGATGGCTACACCTTC
CASRWPGGGYDGYTF
>TRBJ2-6|NA|TRBV6-5|NA
TGTGCCAGCAGAGGACTCTCTGGGGCCAACGTCCTGACTTTC
CASRGLSGANVLTF
>TRBJ2-3|TRBD2|TRBV7-6|NA
TGTGCCAGCAGCCCCTCTGGGCTAGCGGGAGGTGATACGCAGTATTTT
CASSPSGLAGGDTQYF
>TRBJ1-3|NA|TRBV29-1|NA
TGCAGCGTTGAGGGGGGAAACGGAAACACCATATATTTT
CSVEGGNGNTIYF
>TRBJ1-4|NA|TRBV2|NA
TGTGCCAGCAGGGGGCCCGGGGAAAAACTGTTTTTT
CASRGPGEKLFF
>TRBJ1-1|TRBD1|TRBV5-6|once
TGTGCCAGCAGCCTCAACCGGGACAGGTTCAGGAACACTGAAGCTTTCTTT
CASSLNRDRFRNTEAFF
>TRBJ1-3|NA|TRBV7-2|NA
TGTGCCAGCAGCCGCGGTAGCAGCTCTGGAAACACCATATATTTT
CASSRGSSSGNTIYF
>TRBJ2-7|TRBD2|TRBV28|NA
TGTGCCAGCATCGGACTAGCGGGGGGTTCGGGCTCCTACGAGCAGTACTTC
CASIGLAGGSGSYEQYF
>TRBJ1-2|TRBD1|TRBV7-2|NA
TGTGCCAGCAGCTTAGCGCCTAGGGTAGGGGGCGTAGGAGGCTACACCTTC
CASSLAPRVGGVGGYTF
>TRBJ2-3|TRBD1|TRBV7-9|NA
TGTGCCAGCAGCTTTTTCGCGGGACAGGGGGACCCTCGCACAGATACGCAGTATTTT
CASSFFAGQGDPRTDTQYF
>TRBJ2-2|NA|TRBV7-2|once
TGTGCCAGCAGCTTAGCCCACTCAGCCGGGGAGCTGTTTTTT
CASSLAHSAGELFF
>TRBJ2-7|TRBD1|TRBV11-3|NA
TGTGCCAGCAGCTTTAGACAGGGCTCCTACGAGCAGTACTTC
CASSFRQGSYEQYF
>TRBJ2-1|TRBD2|TRBV7-9|few
TGTGCCAGCAGCTTAGTAGCGGGCAATGAGCAGTTCTTC
CASSLVAGNEQFF
>TRBJ2-2|NA|TRBV11-2|NA
TGTGCCAGCAGCTTAGATTTAATCGGGGAGCTGTTTTTT
CASSLDLIGELFF
>TRBJ2-1|NA|TRBV29-1|NA
TGCAGCGCCTCCAGTTACGAGCAGTTCTTC
CSASSYEQFF
>TRBJ2-7|TRBD2|TRBV7-7|NA
TGTGCTAGCAGCTTAACTGGGACTAGCTCCGAGCAGTACTTC
CASSLTGTSSEQYF
>TRBJ1-1|NA|TRBV29-1|NA
TGCAGCGTTTTCAGGGAGGGTTGGACTGAAGCTTTCTTT
CSVFREGWTEAFF
>TRBJ1-2|NA|TRBV19|NA
TGTGCCAGTAGTATTACTGGGGTACGTGGCTACACCTTC
CASSITGVRGYTF
>TRBJ2-1|NA|TRBV12-5|NA
TGTGCTAGTGGTTTGGAGACAGTGAATGAGCAGTTCTTC
CASGLETVNEQFF